These 20 T cell receptor beta chains were sequenced from one sample in a study of T cells in Graves' hyperthyroidism and ophthalmopathy. RNA transcripts yielded amplified TCR beta CDR3 regions. HTBI primers were employed in a first-round RT-PCR of the TCR CDR3. TCRdb reprocessed the multiplex PCR reads via MiXCR and lists one record per CDR3 protein. The sample records 500,000 to 600,000 distinct CDR3 sequences, nearly 20% being singletons. Sequenced material: blood. These receptors came from a man aged 35 to 55 with Graves' ophthalmopathy.

V is TRBV4-3 and J is TRBJ2-7, with 7 bases that match TRBD2. The CDR3 is made up of 15 amino acids. V was clipped by 4 bases and J by 2 bases; unmatched bases: 8. Germline loops: CDR1 LGHNA, CDR2 YSLEER. As DNA, the CDR3 is TGCGCCAGCAGCCGCCTAGCGGTTGGGGCCTACGAGCAGTACTTC. Translating it yields CASSRLAVGAYEQYF.

This clonotype was counted ten times or more. V usage is TRBV28 and J usage is TRBJ1-1, with TRBD1 matching 7 bases. The CDR3 sequence is 14 residues long. CDR1 MDHEN and CDR2 SYDVKM come from the germline V gene. J was trimmed by 5 bases and V by 7 bases; bases with no gene match: 10. This CDR3 is CASNLTPGGTEAFF. CDR3 DNA: TGTGCCAGCAACTTAACACCAGGGGGAACTGAAGCTTTCTTT. The variable domain in full, with the rest retrieved from reference TRBV28 and TRBJ1-1, is DVKVTQSSRYLVKRTGEKVFLECVQDMDHENMFWYRQDPGLGLRLIYFSYDVKMKEKGDIPEGYSVSREKKERFSLILESASTNQTSMYLCASNLTPGGTEAFFGQGTRLTVV.

This rearrangement joins TRBV11-3 to TRBJ1-3; D uncertain. The CDR3 is 14 residues long. Germline V gene data show CDR1 as SGHNT and CDR2 as YENEEA. Trimming pared 5 bases from V and 0 bases from J, leaving 8 bases between. This chain's CDR3 is CASSTLSSGNTIYF. The CDR3 bases are TGTGCCAGCAGCACACTGAGCTCTGGAAACACCATATATTTT.

There are a few counts of this clonotype. J is TRBJ1-2 and V is TRBV18, with 12 positions matching TRBD1. Trimming removed 2 bases from V and 7 bases from J; junction bases left unmatched: 2. Germline loops: CDR1 KGHSH, CDR2 LQKENI. This CDR3 is 14 amino acids long. CDR3 protein: CASSPWDRGLGYTF. The CDR3 region has the DNA TGTGCCAGCTCACCATGGGACAGGGGGCTTGGCTACACCTTC.

This clonotype was recorded a few times. V is TRBV7-9 and J is TRBJ2-2, with D perhaps being TRBD1 or TRBD2 (5 bases each). V was trimmed by 7 bases and J by 1 base, leaving 16 bases between them. Germline CDR1 and CDR2: SEHNR and FQNEAQ (reference sequence). The CDR3 spans 16 residues. The CDR3 DNA reads TGTGCCAGCACACACCCGGGGACCGAGAACACCGGGGAGCTGTTTTTT. The encoded protein is CASTHPGTENTGELFF.

This clonotype was seen many times. The V gene is TRBV7-6, the J gene TRBJ2-1; the match to TRBD2 covers 10 bases. V lost 3 bases to trimming and J lost 8 bases; unmatched junction nucleotides: 13. This CDR3 is 17 amino acids long. Germline values: CDR1 SGHVS, CDR2 FNYEAQ. The CDR3 sequence: CASSFYVSSGRKYEQFF. CDR3 DNA: TGTGCCAGCAGCTTCTATGTGAGTAGCGGGAGGAAGTATGAGCAGTTCTTC.

This clonotype has more than one count but fewer than ten. The V call is TRBV5-1, the J call TRBJ2-3, with D perhaps matching TRBD2 (5 bases). Deletions cut 3 bases from V and 11 bases from J, with 16 bases between. Germline V gene data show CDR1 as SGHRS and CDR2 as YFSETQ. This CDR3 region has 13 residues. The CDR3 bases are TGCGCCAGCAGCTATAAGGACTGGGGTGTGCAGTATTTT. Its protein is CASSYKDWGVQYF.

This clonotype was observed many times. This chain uses TRBV6-2 or TRBV6-3 with TRBJ2-5; 8 positions match TRBD1. Germline lookup yields CDR1 MNHEY and CDR2 SVGEGT. The J segment lost 5 bases and the V segment lost 8 bases, leaving 7 bases of the junction unmatched. CDR3 length: 13 residues. The chain's CDR3 is CASGSWDRETQYF. The DNA for the CDR3 is TGTGCCAGCGGGAGTTGGGACAGGGAGACCCAGTACTTC.

This clonotype was picked up many times. The V call is TRBV5-1, the J call TRBJ1-1; TRBD1 aligns across 7 bases. This CDR3 spans 13 amino acids. The J segment lost 3 bases and the V segment lost 5 bases, leaving 4 bases of the junction unmatched. Germline values: CDR1 SGHRS, CDR2 YFSETQ. CDR3 region: CASSRQGDTEAFF. The CDR3 nucleotides are TGCGCCAGCAGTAGGCAGGGGGACACTGAAGCTTTCTTT.

This clonotype was seen at least ten times. This CDR3 reads CASSSNEAMNTEAFF. In DNA, the CDR3 is TGTGCCAGCAGCTCGAATGAGGCCATGAACACTGAAGCTTTCTTT. The chain joins TRBV13 to TRBJ1-1; D remains ambiguous. The V and J ends lost 4 bases and 0 bases respectively, with 12 bases between them. In germline, CDR1 is PRHDT, CDR2 FYEKMQ (reference sequence). This CDR3 is 15 amino acids long. The variable domain in full, completed from reference TRBV13 and TRBJ1-1, reads AAGVIQSPRHLIKEKRETATLKCYPIPRHDTVYWYQQGPGQDPQFLISFYEKMQSDKGSIPDRFSAQQFSDYHSELNMSSLELGDSALYFCASSSNEAMNTEAFFGQGTRLTVV.

This clonotype has a count of ten or more. The rearrangement links TRBV28 to TRBJ2-5, with D unresolved. The CDR3 totals 14 residues. Trimming took 5 bases from V and 6 from J, leaving 16 bases between them. The germline gives CDR1 MDHEN, CDR2 SYDVKM. CDR3 DNA: TGTGCCAGCAGTCCCCCAAGGAATCAAAAGACCCAGTACTTC. Protein sequence: CASSPPRNQKTQYF. The full variable domain, its missing parts supplied by reference TRBV28 and TRBJ2-5, is DVKVTQSSRYLVKRTGEKVFLECVQDMDHENMFWYRQDPGLGLRLIYFSYDVKMKEKGDIPEGYSVSREKKERFSLILESASTNQTSMYLCASSPPRNQKTQYFGPGTRLLVL.

In this sample, this clonotype turned up many times. The V and J genes are TRBV4-1 and TRBJ2-7; tentative D call: TRBD2 (6 bases). The germline gives CDR1 MGHRA, CDR2 YSYEKL. The germline V and J ends were trimmed by 2 bases and 0 bases, with 11 bases remaining between them. CDR3 length equals 15 residues. CDR3 in amino acids: CASSQRGTYSYEQYF. The CDR3 nucleotides read TGCGCCAGCAGCCAACGCGGGACCTACTCCTACGAGCAGTACTTC.

This clonotype was counted a few times. The chain has TRBV2 and TRBJ2-1; TRBD2 matches 7 bases. V lost 6 bases to trimming and J lost 2 bases; unmatched junction nucleotides: 4. Germline V lookup: CDR1 SNHLY, CDR2 FYNNEI. The CDR3 covers 14 residues. In DNA form, the CDR3 reads TGTGCCAGCAGGGGGGGGGGAGCCTACAATGAGCAGTTCTTC. Translated, it gives CASRGGGAYNEQFF.

This clonotype appeared many times. The gene calls are TRBV7-2 and TRBJ2-4, with a tentative D call TRBD1 (5 bases). The length of the CDR3 is 15 residues. Per germline, CDR1 SGHTA and CDR2 FQGNSA. V lost 4 bases and J lost 4, with 14 bases in between. The CDR3 reads CASSSQGVTKNIQYF. The CDR3 bases are TGTGCCAGCAGCTCCCAAGGGGTGACTAAAAACATTCAGTACTTC.

The J gene is TRBJ2-7, the V gene TRBV20-1; 8 bases are shared with TRBD1. The V and J ends lost 6 bases and 7 bases, in that order; junction bases with no gene match: 8. The CDR3 has 12 amino acids. Looked up from germline, CDR1 is DFQATT and CDR2 is SNEGSKA (reference sequence). Here the CDR3 reads CSATGQGEEQYF. The CDR3 DNA follows: TGCAGTGCCACTGGACAGGGAGAGGAGCAGTACTTC.

This clonotype was recorded a few times. This chain joins TRBV4-3 and TRBJ1-2, with unresolved D. Trimming cost V 0 bases and J 8 bases, with 19 bases left between them. The germline V gene encodes CDR1 LGHNA and CDR2 YSLEER. The CDR3 totals 16 residues. This CDR3 is CASSQEIGPVVTGYTF. Written as DNA, the CDR3 is TGCGCCAGCAGCCAAGAAATAGGGCCAGTCGTTACGGGCTACACCTTC.

The gene calls are TRBV6-1 and TRBJ2-3, with no clear D. Trimming shortened V by 5 bases and J by 2 bases, and 8 bases separated the two germline ends. In germline, CDR1 is MNHNS, CDR2 SASEGT. The CDR3 length is 13 residues. The CDR3 protein is CASSTKNTDTQYF. CDR3 nucleotide sequence: TGTGCCAGCAGTACAAAAAACACAGATACGCAGTATTTT.

CDR3 bases: TGTGCCAGTGGCAGCCCAGGCAATGAGCAGTTCTTC. Translating it yields CASGSPGNEQFF. The chain carries TRBV19 and TRBJ2-1; D unclear. Germline V CDR1 and CDR2: LNHDA, SQIVND (reference sequence). The CDR3 is made up of 12 amino acids. V lost 8 bases and J 6 bases, leaving 11 bases between the germline ends.

This chain connects TRBV28 to TRBJ2-7, with D perhaps TRBD1 or TRBD2 (5 bases each). The germline CDR1 and CDR2 sequences are MDHEN and SYDVKM. CDR3 length: 14 amino acids. V lost 4 bases, J lost 2 bases, and 12 bases lay in between. CDR3 residues: CASSSPGPPYEQYF. The CDR3 DNA sequence: TGTGCCAGCAGTTCGCCGGGGCCCCCCTACGAGCAGTACTTC.

As concerns this clonotype: A much larger clone lies a single base off, so this may be a read error. The gene calls are TRBV7-2 and TRBJ1-1; unclear D gene. The germline V gene has CDR1 SGHTA and CDR2 FQGNSA. This CDR3 spans 13 amino acids. This CDR3 is CVSRTTPRSEAFF. As DNA, the CDR3 is TGTGTCAGCAGGACTACTCCACGCTCTGAAGCTTTCTTT. Combining the CDR3 with reference TRBV7-2 and TRBJ1-1 gives the whole variable domain GAGVSQSPSNKVTEKGKDVELRCDPISGHTALYWYRQSLGQGLEFLIYFQGNSAPDKSGLPSDRFSAERTGGSVSTLTIQRTQQEDSAVYLCVSRTTPRSEAFFGQGTRLTVV.